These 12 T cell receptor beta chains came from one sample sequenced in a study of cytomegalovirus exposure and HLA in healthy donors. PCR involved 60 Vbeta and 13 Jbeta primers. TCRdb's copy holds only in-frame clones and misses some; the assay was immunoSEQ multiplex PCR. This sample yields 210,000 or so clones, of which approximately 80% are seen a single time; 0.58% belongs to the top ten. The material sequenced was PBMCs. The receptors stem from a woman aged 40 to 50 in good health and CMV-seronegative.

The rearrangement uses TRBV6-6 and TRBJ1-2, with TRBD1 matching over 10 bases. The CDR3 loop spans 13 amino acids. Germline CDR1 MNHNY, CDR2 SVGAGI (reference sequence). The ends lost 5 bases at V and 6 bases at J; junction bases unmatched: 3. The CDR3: CASSHGTGDGYTF. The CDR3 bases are TGTGCCAGCAGTCATGGGACAGGGGATGGCTACACCTTC.

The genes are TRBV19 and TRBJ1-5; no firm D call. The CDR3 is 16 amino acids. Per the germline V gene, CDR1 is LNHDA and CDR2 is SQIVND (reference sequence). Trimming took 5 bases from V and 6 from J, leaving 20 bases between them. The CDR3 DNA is TGTGCCAGTAGTTCCCCGACTGGGAGTATAGGTCAGCCCCAGCATTTT. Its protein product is CASSSPTGSIGQPQHF.

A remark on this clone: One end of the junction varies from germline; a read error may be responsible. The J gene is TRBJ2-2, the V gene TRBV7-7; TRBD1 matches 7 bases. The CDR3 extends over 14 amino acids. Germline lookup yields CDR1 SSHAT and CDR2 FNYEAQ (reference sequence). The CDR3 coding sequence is TGTGCTAGCAGCTTAGACACAGGGGCCGGGGAGCTGTTTTTT. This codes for CASSLDTGAGELFF.

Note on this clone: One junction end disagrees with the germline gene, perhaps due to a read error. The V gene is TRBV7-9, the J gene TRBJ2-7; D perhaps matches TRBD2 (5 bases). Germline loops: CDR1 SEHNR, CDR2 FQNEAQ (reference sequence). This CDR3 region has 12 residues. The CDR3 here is CSSSYMGVEQYF. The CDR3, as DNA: TGTTCCAGCAGCTACATGGGAGTCGAGCAGTACTTC.

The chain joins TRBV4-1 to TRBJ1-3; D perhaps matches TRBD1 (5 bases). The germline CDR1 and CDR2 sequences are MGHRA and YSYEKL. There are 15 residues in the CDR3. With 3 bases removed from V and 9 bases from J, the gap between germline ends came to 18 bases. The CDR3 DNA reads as TGCGCCAGCAGCCACCCGCCTATCACTGGGGCCACCATATATTTT. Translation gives CASSHPPITGATIYF.

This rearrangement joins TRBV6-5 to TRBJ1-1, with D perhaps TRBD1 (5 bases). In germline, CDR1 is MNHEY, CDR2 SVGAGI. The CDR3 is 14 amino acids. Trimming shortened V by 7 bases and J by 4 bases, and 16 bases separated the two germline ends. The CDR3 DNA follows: TGTGCCAGCAACCGAAGGGGAGGGAGCACTGAAGCTTTCTTT. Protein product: CASNRRGGSTEAFF.

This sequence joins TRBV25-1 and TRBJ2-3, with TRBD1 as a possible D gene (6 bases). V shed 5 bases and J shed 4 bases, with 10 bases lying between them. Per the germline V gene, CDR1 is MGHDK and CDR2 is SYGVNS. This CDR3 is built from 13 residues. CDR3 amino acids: CASSLQGADTQYF. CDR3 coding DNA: TGTGCCAGCAGTCTACAGGGCGCAGATACGCAGTATTTT. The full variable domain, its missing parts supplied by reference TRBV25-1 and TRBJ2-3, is EADIYQTPRYLVIGTGKKITLECSQTMGHDKMYWYQQDPGMELHLIHYSYGVNSTEKGDLSSESTVSRIRTEHFPLTLESARPSHTSQYLCASSLQGADTQYFGPGTRLTVL.

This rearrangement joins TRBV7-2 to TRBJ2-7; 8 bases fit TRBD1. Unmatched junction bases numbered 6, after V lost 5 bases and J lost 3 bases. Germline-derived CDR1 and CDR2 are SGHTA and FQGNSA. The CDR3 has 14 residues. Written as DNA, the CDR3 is TGTGCCAGCAGCCGGGACAGGATAAACTACGAGCAGTACTTC. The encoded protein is CASSRDRINYEQYF.

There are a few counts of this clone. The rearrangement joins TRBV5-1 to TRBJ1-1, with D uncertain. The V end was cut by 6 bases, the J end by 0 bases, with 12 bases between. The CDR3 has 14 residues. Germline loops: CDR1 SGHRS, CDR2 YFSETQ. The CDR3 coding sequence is TGCGCCAGCAAAACAGAACCCATGAACACTGAAGCTTTCTTT. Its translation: CASKTEPMNTEAFF.

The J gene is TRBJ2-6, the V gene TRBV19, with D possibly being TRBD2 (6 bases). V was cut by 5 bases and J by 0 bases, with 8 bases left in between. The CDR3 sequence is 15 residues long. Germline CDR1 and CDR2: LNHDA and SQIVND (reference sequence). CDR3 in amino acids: CASSGTASGANVLTF. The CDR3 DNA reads TGTGCCAGTAGTGGGACTGCCTCTGGGGCCAACGTCCTGACTTTC.

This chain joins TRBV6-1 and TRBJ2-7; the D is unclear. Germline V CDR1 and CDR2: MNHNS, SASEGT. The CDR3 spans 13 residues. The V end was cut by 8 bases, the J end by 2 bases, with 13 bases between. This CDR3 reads CASLRVQTYEQYF. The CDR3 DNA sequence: TGTGCCAGCCTCCGGGTCCAAACCTACGAGCAGTACTTC.

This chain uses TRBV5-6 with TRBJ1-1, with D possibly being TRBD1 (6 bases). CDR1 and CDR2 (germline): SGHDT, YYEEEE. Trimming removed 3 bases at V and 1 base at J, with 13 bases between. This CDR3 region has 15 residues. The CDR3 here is CASSSSGAGNTEAFF. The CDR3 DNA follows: TGTGCCAGCAGCTCATCAGGGGCGGGGAACACTGAAGCTTTCTTT.